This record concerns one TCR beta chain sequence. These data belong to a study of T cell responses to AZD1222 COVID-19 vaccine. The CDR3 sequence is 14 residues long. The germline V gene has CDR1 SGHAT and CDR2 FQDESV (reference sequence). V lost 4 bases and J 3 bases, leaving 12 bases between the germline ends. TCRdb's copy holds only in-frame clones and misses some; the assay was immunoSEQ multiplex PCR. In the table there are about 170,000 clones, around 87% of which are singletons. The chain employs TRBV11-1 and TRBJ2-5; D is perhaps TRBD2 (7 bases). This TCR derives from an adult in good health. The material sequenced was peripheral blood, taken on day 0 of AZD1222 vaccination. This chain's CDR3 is CASSSAGQEETQYF. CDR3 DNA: TGTGCCAGCAGCTCAGCGGGACAAGAAGAGACCCAGTACTTC.